The 21 T cell receptor beta chains in this list originate from one sample, sequenced in a study of blood T cell repertoires in COVID-19. Generated by immunoSEQ multiplex PCR, the TCRdb table keeps only in-frame clones and is missing some. The profile shows some 40,000 clones, about four fifths of them singletons. Material for sequencing was peripheral blood. These receptors all stem from a woman older than 75 with acute or convalescent COVID-19.

This rearrangement joins TRBV9 to TRBJ2-7; 7 nucleotides match TRBD2. This CDR3 is built from 13 residues. Trimming removed 0 bases from V and 6 bases from J; junction bases left unmatched: 3. Germline CDR1 reads SGDLS; CDR2 reads YYNGEE. The CDR3 region is CASSVEPGGEQYF. The CDR3 nucleotides read TGTGCCAGCAGCGTAGAACCGGGAGGCGAGCAGTACTTC.

The V call is TRBV25-1, the J call TRBJ1-2; 8 positions match TRBD1. The V gene end was trimmed by 2 bases and the J gene end by 6 bases; junction bases not matched to a gene: 11. The germline V gene has CDR1 MGHDK and CDR2 SYGVNS. This CDR3 is built from 16 residues. The CDR3 spells CASSETRQGLADGYTF. In DNA, the CDR3 is TGTGCCAGCAGTGAAACCAGACAGGGGCTGGCTGATGGCTACACCTTC.

This chain joins TRBV5-8 and TRBJ2-5; a weak D match, TRBD2 (5 bases). The CDR3 loop spans 15 amino acids. Germline CDR1 is SGHTS and CDR2 is YDEGEE. Trimming removed 4 bases from V and 2 bases from J, with 15 bases in between. The CDR3 bases are TGTGCCAGCAGCCTGGCGGCCGGGATTCAAGAGACCCAGTACTTC. As protein: CASSLAAGIQETQYF.

The chain joins TRBV11-1 to TRBJ1-2, with D possibly matching TRBD1 (6 bases). Germline loops: CDR1 SGHAT, CDR2 FQDESV (reference sequence). The CDR3 spans 13 residues. The V end lost 7 bases, the J end lost 6 bases, and 15 bases lay between the germline ends. This chain's CDR3 is CASMGAGSHGYTF. DNA for the CDR3: TGTGCCAGCATGGGGGCAGGGAGCCATGGCTACACCTTC.

The chain joins TRBV19 to TRBJ1-6; D possibly corresponds to TRBD1 (6 bases). The germline CDR1 and CDR2 sequences are LNHDA and SQIVND (reference sequence). The CDR3 has 14 residues. V shed 6 bases and J shed 7 bases, with 13 bases lying between them. CDR3 protein: CASRTGARNSPLHF. The CDR3, as DNA: TGTGCCAGTAGGACAGGAGCAAGGAATTCACCCCTCCACTTT.

This chain links TRBV5-1 with TRBJ1-2; TRBD1 matches at 7 bases. The CDR3 totals 17 residues. With V trimmed by 1 base and J by 4 bases, 13 bases remained unmatched. CDR1 is SGHRS and CDR2 is YFSETQ in the germline V gene. This chain's CDR3 is CASSLNPTGARGYGYTF. In DNA form, the CDR3 reads TGCGCCAGCAGCTTGAACCCCACAGGGGCGCGGGGCTATGGCTACACCTTC.

A single count supports this clone. The chain has TRBV6-5 and TRBJ2-1, with TRBD1 as a possible D gene (6 bases). Germline V gene data show CDR1 as MNHEY and CDR2 as SVGAGI. The CDR3 spans 13 residues. Trimming removed 5 bases at V and 10 bases at J, with 15 bases between. The CDR3 is CASSNNRVGEQFF. In nucleotides, the CDR3 is TGTGCCAGCAGTAACAACAGGGTAGGGGAGCAGTTCTTC.

This clone was counted a few times. The genes are TRBV4-2 and TRBJ1-3, with 8 bases matching TRBD1. The V gene's germline CDR1 is LGHNA and CDR2 YNFKEQ. Unmatched junction bases numbered 2, after V lost 1 base and J lost 3 bases. CDR3 size: 15 residues. The CDR3 DNA is TGTGCCAGCAGCCAAGGGACAGGGAGTGGAAACACCATATATTTT. Translated: CASSQGTGSGNTIYF.

The V gene is TRBV19, the J gene TRBJ1-2; 7 nucleotides line up with TRBD1. The CDR3 consists of 15 residues. The V gene end was trimmed by 6 bases and the J gene end by 3 bases; junction bases not matched to a gene: 10. The V gene's germline CDR1 is LNHDA and CDR2 SQIVND (reference sequence). The CDR3 DNA sequence: TGTGCCAGTAGAGCAGGCCGGGACAGAGACTATGGCTACACCTTC. This codes for CASRAGRDRDYGYTF.

This clone was seen repeatedly, ten times or more. The rearrangement links TRBV19 to TRBJ1-1; D unresolved. Germline V lookup: CDR1 LNHDA, CDR2 SQIVND (reference sequence). The germline V and J ends were trimmed by 4 bases and 2 bases, with 8 bases remaining between them. The CDR3 spans 13 residues. The CDR3 coding sequence is TGTGCCAGTAGTAAAACGGTTAACACTGAAGCTTTCTTT. It encodes CASSKTVNTEAFF.

This sequence joins TRBV24-1 and TRBJ1-6, with TRBD1 identical over 7 bases. CDR3 length: 22 residues. V lost 1 base and J lost 0; bases outside the gene matches: 17. Germline V gene data show CDR1 as KGHDR and CDR2 as SFDVKD. The CDR3 here is CATSDFGGTAGSGSSYNSPLHF. The CDR3 DNA reads TGTGCCACCAGTGATTTTGGGGGGACAGCGGGCTCGGGTAGCTCCTATAATTCACCCCTCCACTTT.

The chain has TRBV7-2 and TRBJ1-1; possible D gene TRBD1, 6 bases. Trimming took off 3 bases at V and 11 bases at J, with 13 bases between the two ends. CDR1 SGHTA and CDR2 FQGNSA come from the germline V gene. CDR3 length: 12 residues. Written as DNA, the CDR3 is TGTGCCAGCAGCTTGGGGGCGCCCAGGGCTTTCTTT. As protein: CASSLGAPRAFF.

The V gene is TRBV19, the J gene TRBJ1-4; TRBD1 matches at 10 bases. The V gene end was trimmed by 7 bases and the J gene end by 5 bases; junction bases not matched to a gene: 10. This CDR3 is built from 16 residues. From germline, CDR1 is LNHDA and CDR2 SQIVND (reference sequence). CDR3 sequence reads: CASTLTTGGANEKLFF. The DNA of the CDR3 is TGTGCCAGTACCTTAACGACAGGGGGCGCGAATGAAAAACTGTTTTTT.

V is TRBV2 and J is TRBJ1-4; TRBD1 matches 7 bases. The CDR3 is 15 amino acids. CDR1 SNHLY and CDR2 FYNNEI come from the germline V gene. V dropped 4 bases and J dropped 8; count of bases not matched to a gene: 10. The CDR3 spells CASSGGQALSEKLFF. CDR3 in DNA: TGTGCCAGCAGTGGAGGACAGGCCCTTTCCGAAAAACTGTTTTTT.

The CDR3 sequence: CASSLDPGQGTDEQYF. The CDR3 DNA reads TGTGCCAGCAGCTTAGACCCGGGACAGGGAACGGACGAGCAGTACTTC. This sequence joins TRBV7-9 and TRBJ2-7; TRBD1 agrees at 9 bases. Trimming took 1 base from V and 5 from J; bases not matched to a gene: 9. The CDR3 loop spans 16 amino acids. CDR1 and CDR2 (germline): SEHNR, FQNEAQ (reference sequence).

J is TRBJ2-2 and V is TRBV10-2; the match to TRBD1 covers 7 bases. Germline CDR1 reads WSHSY; CDR2 reads SAAADI. Losses at the gene ends were 6 bases for V and 6 bases for J; bases not matched to a gene: 1. The CDR3 totals 12 residues. The CDR3 DNA is TGCGCCAGCAGCGGGACAGCCGGGGAGCTGTTTTTT. It yields the protein CASSGTAGELFF.

The chain recombines TRBV4-1 with TRBJ2-1; a possible D gene is TRBD1 (5 bases). Trimming pared 4 bases from V and 3 bases from J, leaving 13 bases between. Germline assignment: CDR1 MGHRA and CDR2 YSYEKL. The CDR3 runs to 15 residues. The CDR3 nucleotides read TGCGCCAGCAGCCTTTCGGACAACATCTACAATGAGCAGTTCTTC. Protein sequence: CASSLSDNIYNEQFF.

The chain couples TRBV3-1 (or the pseudogene TRBV3-2) to TRBJ2-5, with TRBD2 identical over 7 bases. CDR1 LGHDT and CDR2 YNNKEL come from the germline V gene (reference sequence). The CDR3 consists of 15 residues. The junction had 7 bases not matched to a gene; V was cut back by 1 base and J by 5 bases. As DNA, the CDR3 is TGTGCCAGCAGCCAAGTTCGGGGGGACTTGGAGACCCAGTACTTC. Its translation: CASSQVRGDLETQYF.

The CDR3 sequence: CASSRLVGRSINEKLFF. CDR3 nucleotides: TGCGCCAGCAGCCGCTTGGTGGGCCGTTCAATCAATGAAAAACTGTTTTTT. The V gene is TRBV4-1, the J gene TRBJ1-4; no clear D gene. The CDR3 consists of 17 residues. Germline CDR1 and CDR2: MGHRA and YSYEKL. The V gene lost 4 bases and the J gene lost 5 bases, with 20 bases spanning the gap.

The chain recombines TRBV14 with TRBJ1-6; D gene unclear. CDR1 and CDR2 from the germline V gene are SGHDN and FVKESK. The CDR3 covers 15 residues. V was cut by 4 bases and J by 5 bases, with 12 bases left in between. CDR3 loop: CASSLSGWDNSPLHF. CDR3 in DNA: TGTGCCAGCAGCCTCTCCGGGTGGGATAATTCACCCCTCCACTTT.

V gene TRBV11-2 combines with J gene TRBJ2-1; 9 nucleotides line up with TRBD2. Germline V CDR1 and CDR2: SGHAT, FQNNGV. Unmatched junction bases numbered 6, after V lost 2 bases and J lost 4 bases. This CDR3 contains 16 residues. CDR3 amino acids: CASSLFGGGAYNEQFF. In DNA form, the CDR3 reads TGTGCCAGCAGCTTATTTGGCGGGGGGGCGTACAATGAGCAGTTCTTC.